This entry concerns a single T cell receptor beta chain. TCRdb fed the RT-PCR reads into MiXCR, producing one record per CDR3 protein. The sample holds about 960,000 distinct CDR3 sequences, more than 15% seen once. This entry belongs to a study of patients and donors after allogeneic stem cell transplantation. Per germline, CDR1 SEHNR and CDR2 FQNEAQ (reference sequence). The CDR3 is 13 residues long. The V gene lost 7 bases and the J gene lost 6 bases, with 12 bases spanning the gap. The gene calls are TRBV7-9 and TRBJ2-2; D gene unclear. The sequencing sample was made of blood, either unsorted or a sorted T cell fraction (not recorded which). The TCR originated in a human donor who was either an allogeneic HSCT recipient or a stem cell or donor lymphocyte infusion donor (not recorded which). It is not recorded whose cells these are; they may come from a transplant donor. CDR3 in amino acids: CASKGRSAGELFF. CDR3 nucleotide sequence: TGTGCCAGCAAGGGTCGCTCCGCCGGGGAGCTGTTTTTT.